The clone carrying this TCR beta chain was picked up a small number of times. Its specificity is not known. Looked up from germline, CDR1 is SGDLS and CDR2 is YYNGEE. The CDR3 contains 14 residues. V shed 4 bases and J shed 3 bases, with 14 bases lying between them. The data are from a study of Graves' ophthalmopathy and Graves' hyperthyroidism. RNA transcripts yielded amplified TCR beta CDR3 regions. HTBI primers were employed in first-round RT-PCR, then a second-round multiplex PCR followed. From the multiplex PCR reads, TCRdb called clonotypes with MiXCR, one entry per CDR3 protein. The table has roughly 380,000 distinct CDR3 sequences, over 15% seen once. Study-level points and caveats: A majority of expanded thyroid clonotypes exceeding 0.001 frequency were likewise present in blood. Discrimination between ophthalmopathy and stable hyperthyroidism by a 13-signature model showed about 85% sensitivity and about 80% specificity.

The authors defined stable hyperthyroidism as no ophthalmopathy within 18 months of follow-up. Isolation of PBMCs was performed using about 9 ml of fresh peripheral blood. Sequenced sample: peripheral blood. This TCR came from a woman under 30 with stable Graves' hyperthyroidism. This chain uses TRBV9 with TRBJ2-7; D may match TRBD1 or TRBD2 (5 bases each). The CDR3 sequence: CASSPGDGGYEQYF. For the CDR3, the DNA is TGTGCCAGCAGCCCCGGGGACGGTGGCTACGAGCAGTACTTC.